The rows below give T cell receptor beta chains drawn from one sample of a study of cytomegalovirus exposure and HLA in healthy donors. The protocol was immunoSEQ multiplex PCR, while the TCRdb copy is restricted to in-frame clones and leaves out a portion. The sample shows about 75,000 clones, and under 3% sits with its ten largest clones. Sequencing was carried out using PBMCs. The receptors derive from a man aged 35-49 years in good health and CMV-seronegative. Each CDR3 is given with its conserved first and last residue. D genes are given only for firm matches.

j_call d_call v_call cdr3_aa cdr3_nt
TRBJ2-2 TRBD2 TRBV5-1 CASSFSSGVGELFF TGCGCCAGCAGCTTTTCTAGCGGGGTCGGGGAGCTGTTTTTT
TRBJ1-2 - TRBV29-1 CSVARFDYGYTF TGCAGCGTTGCTAGGTTCGACTATGGCTACACCTTC
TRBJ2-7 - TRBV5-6 CASSLGHPYEQYF TGTGCCAGCAGCTTGGGACATCCGTACGAGCAGTACTTC
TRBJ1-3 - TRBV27 CASSPSISGNTIYF TGTGCCAGCAGCCCGAGCATCTCTGGAAACACCATATATTTT
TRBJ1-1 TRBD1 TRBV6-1 CASSELGATGDSFF TGTGCCAGCAGTGAACTCGGGGCGACAGGGGACTCTTTCTTT
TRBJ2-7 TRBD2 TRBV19 CASSISSGGPSYEQYF TGTGCCAGTAGTATATCTAGCGGGGGTCCCTCCTACGAGCAGTACTTC
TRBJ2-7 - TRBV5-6 CASSFQAIYEQYF TGTGCCAGCAGCTTTCAGGCTATCTACGAGCAGTACTTC
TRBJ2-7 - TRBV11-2 CASSFSGSEQYF TGTGCCAGCAGCTTCTCAGGGTCCGAGCAGTACTTC
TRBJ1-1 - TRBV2 CASSDMGGALNTEAFF TGTGCCAGCAGCGACATGGGAGGGGCACTCAACACTGAAGCTTTCTTT
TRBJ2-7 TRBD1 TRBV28 CASSNNRGYEQYF TGTGCCAGCAGTAATAACAGGGGCTACGAGCAGTACTTC
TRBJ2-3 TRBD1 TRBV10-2 CASRNRGSGTDTQYF TGCGCCAGCAGGAACAGGGGGTCGGGCACAGATACGCAGTATTTT
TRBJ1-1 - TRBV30 CAWSTTGVNTEAFF TGTGCCTGGAGTACGACAGGAGTTAACACTGAAGCTTTCTTT
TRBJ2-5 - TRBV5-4 CASSSTGGRETQYF TGTGCCAGCAGCTCCACGGGGGGCCGGGAGACCCAGTACTTC
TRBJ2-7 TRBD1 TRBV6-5 CASRTGQGSEQYF TGTGCCAGCAGAACCGGACAGGGCAGCGAGCAGTACTTC
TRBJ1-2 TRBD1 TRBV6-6 CASSYSGTGSGGYTF TGTGCCAGCAGTTACTCTGGGACAGGGTCGGGAGGCTACACCTTC
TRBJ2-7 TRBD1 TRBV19 CASSTQTGGLGEQYF TGTGCCAGTAGTACCCAGACAGGGGGCTTGGGCGAGCAGTACTTC
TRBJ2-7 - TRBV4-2 CASSQEGADSYEQYF TGTGCCAGCAGCCAAGAGGGGGCAGATTCCTACGAGCAGTACTTC
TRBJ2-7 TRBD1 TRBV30 CAWSPTPPGGAYEQYF TGTGCCTGGAGTCCGACCCCTCCAGGGGGTGCCTACGAGCAGTACTTC
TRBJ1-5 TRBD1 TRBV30 CAWSLPGGTGAF TGTGCCTGGAGTCTCCCTGGAGGGACAGGGGCATTT
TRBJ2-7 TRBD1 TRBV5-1 CASTPGQGANVPYEQYF TGCGCCAGCACGCCGGGACAGGGGGCGAATGTCCCCTACGAGCAGTACTTC
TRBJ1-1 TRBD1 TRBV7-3 CASSLGGPGTGGENTEAFF TGTGCCAGCAGCTTAGGTGGACCCGGGACAGGGGGCGAAAACACTGAAGCTTTCTTT
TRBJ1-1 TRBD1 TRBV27 CASSSHRGRGTEAFF TGTGCCAGCAGTTCGCACAGGGGGCGCGGCACTGAAGCTTTCTTT
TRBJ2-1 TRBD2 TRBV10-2 CASTSSGGVSSDNEQFF TGCGCCAGCACGTCTAGCGGGGGGGTCAGCTCCGACAATGAGCAGTTCTTC
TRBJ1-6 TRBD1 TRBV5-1 CASRSGTGVPSTSPLHF TGCGCCAGCAGGTCCGGGACAGGGGTCCCGTCAACCTCACCCCTCCACTTT
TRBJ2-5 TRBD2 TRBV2 CASSEGLAGKETQYF TGTGCCAGCAGTGAGGGACTAGCGGGGAAAGAGACCCAGTACTTC
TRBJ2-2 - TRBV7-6 CASSSRPQGELFF TGTGCCAGCAGCTCTAGACCGCAAGGGGAGCTGTTTTTT
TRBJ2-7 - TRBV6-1 CASSRLLGEQYF TGTGCCAGCAGCCGCTTGCTCGGCGAGCAGTACTTC
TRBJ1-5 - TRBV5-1 CASSLSPGSSDQPQHF TGCGCCAGCAGCTTGAGTCCGGGAAGCTCAGATCAGCCCCAGCATTTT
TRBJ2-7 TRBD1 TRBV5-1 CASSTGLQGEEQYF TGCGCCAGCAGCACCGGCCTCCAGGGGGAAGAGCAGTACTTC
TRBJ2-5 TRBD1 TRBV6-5 CASSSGTGVETQYF TGTGCCAGCAGCTCCGGGACAGGTGTAGAGACCCAGTACTTC